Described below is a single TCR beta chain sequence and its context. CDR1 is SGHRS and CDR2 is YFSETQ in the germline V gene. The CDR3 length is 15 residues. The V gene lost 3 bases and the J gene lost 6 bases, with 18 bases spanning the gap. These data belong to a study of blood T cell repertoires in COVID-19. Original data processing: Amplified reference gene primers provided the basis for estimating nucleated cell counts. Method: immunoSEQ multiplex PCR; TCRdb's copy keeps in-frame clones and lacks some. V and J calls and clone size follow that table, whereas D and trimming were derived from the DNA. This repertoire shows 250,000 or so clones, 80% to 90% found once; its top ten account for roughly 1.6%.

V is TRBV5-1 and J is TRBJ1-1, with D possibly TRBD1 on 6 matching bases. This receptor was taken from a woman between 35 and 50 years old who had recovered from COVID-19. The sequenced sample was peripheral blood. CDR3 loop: CASSYAQGIGAEAFF. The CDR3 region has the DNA TGCGCCAGCAGCTACGCTCAGGGGATCGGCGCTGAAGCTTTCTTT. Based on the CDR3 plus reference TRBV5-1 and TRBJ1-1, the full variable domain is KAGVTQTPRYLIKTRGQQVTLSCSPISGHRSVSWYQQTPGQGLQFLFEYFSETQRNKGNFPGRFSGRQFSNSRSEMNVSTLELGDSALYLCASSYAQGIGAEAFFGQGTRLTVV.